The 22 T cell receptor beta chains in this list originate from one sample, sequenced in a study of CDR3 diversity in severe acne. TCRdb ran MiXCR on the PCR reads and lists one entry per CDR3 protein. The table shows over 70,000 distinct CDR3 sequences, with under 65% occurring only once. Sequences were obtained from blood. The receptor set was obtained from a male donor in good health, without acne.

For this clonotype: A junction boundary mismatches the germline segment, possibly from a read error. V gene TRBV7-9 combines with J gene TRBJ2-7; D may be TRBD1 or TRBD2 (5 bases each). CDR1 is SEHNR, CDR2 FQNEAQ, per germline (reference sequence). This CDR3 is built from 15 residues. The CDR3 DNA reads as TGTGCCTGCAGCTCAGGGCCAGGGAGCTCCTACGAGCAGTACTTC. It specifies CACSSGPGSSYEQYF. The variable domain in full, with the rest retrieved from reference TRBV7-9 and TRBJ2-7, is DTGVSQNPRHKITKRGQNVTFRCDPISEHNRLYWYRQTLGQGPEFLTYFQNEAQLEKSRLLSDRFSAERPKGSFSTLEIQRTEQGDSAMYLCACSSGPGSSYEQYFGPGTRLTVT.

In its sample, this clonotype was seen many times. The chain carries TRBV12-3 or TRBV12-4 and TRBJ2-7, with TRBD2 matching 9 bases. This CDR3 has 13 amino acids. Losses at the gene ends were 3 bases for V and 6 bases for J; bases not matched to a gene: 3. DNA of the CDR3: TGTGCCAGCAGTTTGGGGACTAGCTTCGAGCAGTACTTC. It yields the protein CASSLGTSFEQYF.

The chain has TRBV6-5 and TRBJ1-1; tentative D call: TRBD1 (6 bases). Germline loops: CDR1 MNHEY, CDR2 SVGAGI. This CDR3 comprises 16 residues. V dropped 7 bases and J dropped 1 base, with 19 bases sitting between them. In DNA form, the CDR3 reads TGTGCCAGCACCAGGGGAGAGGGGCCAGGGAACACTGAAGCTTTCTTT. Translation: CASTRGEGPGNTEAFF.

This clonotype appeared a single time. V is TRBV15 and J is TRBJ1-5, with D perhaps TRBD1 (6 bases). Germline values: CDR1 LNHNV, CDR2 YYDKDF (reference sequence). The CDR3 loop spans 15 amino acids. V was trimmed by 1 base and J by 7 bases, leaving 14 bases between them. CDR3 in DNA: TGTGCCACCAGCAGAGGGGACAAGGAGGACCAGCCCCAGCATTTT. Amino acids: CATSRGDKEDQPQHF.

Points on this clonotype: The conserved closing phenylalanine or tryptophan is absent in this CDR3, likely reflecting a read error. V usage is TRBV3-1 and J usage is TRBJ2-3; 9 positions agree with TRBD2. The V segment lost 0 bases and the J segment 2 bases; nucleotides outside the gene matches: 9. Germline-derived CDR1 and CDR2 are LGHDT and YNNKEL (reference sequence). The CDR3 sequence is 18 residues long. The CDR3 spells CASSQDLASGTLTDTQYS. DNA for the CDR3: TGTGCCAGCAGCCAAGATCTGGCTAGCGGGACTCTCACAGATACGCAGTATTCT.

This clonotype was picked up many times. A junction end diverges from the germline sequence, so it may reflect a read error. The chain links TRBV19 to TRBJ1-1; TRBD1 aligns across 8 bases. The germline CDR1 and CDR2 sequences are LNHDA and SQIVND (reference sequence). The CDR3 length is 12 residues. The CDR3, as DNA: TGTGCCAGTAGTATCCGGGCAGGGGGCAAATCCTTT. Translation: CASSIRAGGKSF.

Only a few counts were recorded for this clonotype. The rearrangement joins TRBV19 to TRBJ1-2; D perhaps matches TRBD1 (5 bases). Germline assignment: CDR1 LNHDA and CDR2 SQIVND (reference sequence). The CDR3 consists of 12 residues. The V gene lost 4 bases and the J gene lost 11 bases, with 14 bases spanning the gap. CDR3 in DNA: TGTGCCAGTAGTAGTAGGGCAGGGAGATACACCTTC. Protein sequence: CASSSRAGRYTF.

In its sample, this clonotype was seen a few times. The CDR3 is CSARANGQSDGYTF. The CDR3 nucleotides are TGCAGTGCTAGAGCGAACGGACAGTCGGATGGCTACACCTTC. The chain links TRBV20-1 to TRBJ1-2, with a weak D call TRBD1 (6 bases). The V gene's germline CDR1 is DFQATT and CDR2 SNEGSKA (reference sequence). The CDR3 sequence is 14 residues long. The V and J ends lost 1 base and 6 bases respectively, with 15 bases between them.

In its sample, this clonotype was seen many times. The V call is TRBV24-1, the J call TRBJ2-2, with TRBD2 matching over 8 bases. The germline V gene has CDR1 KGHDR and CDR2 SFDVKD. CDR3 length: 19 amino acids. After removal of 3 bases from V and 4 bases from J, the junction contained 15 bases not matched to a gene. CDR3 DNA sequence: TGTGCCACCAGTGATGGGAGGTTACAGGCGGGAGGTCTCACCGGGGAGCTGTTTTTT. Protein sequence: CATSDGRLQAGGLTGELFF.

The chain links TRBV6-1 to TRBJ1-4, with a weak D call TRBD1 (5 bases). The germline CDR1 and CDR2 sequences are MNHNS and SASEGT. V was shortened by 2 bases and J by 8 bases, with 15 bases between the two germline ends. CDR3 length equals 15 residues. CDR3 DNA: TGTGCCAGCAGTGAAAGAGCGGAGGGGAGGGAAAAACTGTTTTTT. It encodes CASSERAEGREKLFF.

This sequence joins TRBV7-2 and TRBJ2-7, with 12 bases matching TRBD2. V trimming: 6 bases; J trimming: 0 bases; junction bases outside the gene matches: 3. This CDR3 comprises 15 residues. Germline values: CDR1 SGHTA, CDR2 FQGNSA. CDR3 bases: TGTGCCAGCAGTTCGACTAGCGGGGGCTCCTACGAGCAGTACTTC. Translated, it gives CASSSTSGGSYEQYF.

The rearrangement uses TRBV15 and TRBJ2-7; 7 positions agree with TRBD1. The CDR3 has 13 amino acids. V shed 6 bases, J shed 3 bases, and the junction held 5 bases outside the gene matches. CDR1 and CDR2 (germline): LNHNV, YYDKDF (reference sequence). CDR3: CATRRDRIYEQYF. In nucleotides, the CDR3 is TGTGCCACCAGACGGGACAGAATCTACGAGCAGTACTTC.

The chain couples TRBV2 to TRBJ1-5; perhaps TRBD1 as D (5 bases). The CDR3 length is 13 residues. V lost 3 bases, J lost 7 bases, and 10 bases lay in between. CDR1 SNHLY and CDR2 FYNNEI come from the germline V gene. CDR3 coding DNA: TGTGCCAGCAGTGACGGGACGGGCCAGCCCCAGCATTTT. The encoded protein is CASSDGTGQPQHF. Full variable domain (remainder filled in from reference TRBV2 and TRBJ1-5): EPEVTQTPSHQVTQMGQEVILRCVPISNHLYFYWYRQILGQKVEFLVSFYNNEISEKSEIFDDQFSVERPDGSNFTLKIRSTKLEDSAMYFCASSDGTGQPQHFGDGTRLSIL.

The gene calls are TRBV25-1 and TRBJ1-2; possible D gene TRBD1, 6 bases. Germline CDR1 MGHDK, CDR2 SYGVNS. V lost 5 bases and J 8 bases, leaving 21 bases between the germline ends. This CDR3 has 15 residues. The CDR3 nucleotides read TGTGCCAGCAGTTTATCCGACAGGAGGGGAGGCGGCTACACCTTC. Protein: CASSLSDRRGGGYTF.

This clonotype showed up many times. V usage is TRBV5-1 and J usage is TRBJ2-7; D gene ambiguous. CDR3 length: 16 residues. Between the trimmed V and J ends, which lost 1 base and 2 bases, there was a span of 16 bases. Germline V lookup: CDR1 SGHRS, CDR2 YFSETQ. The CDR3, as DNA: TGCGCCAGCAGCTTGCCCCGAGAAGGTTCCACCTACGAGCAGTACTTC. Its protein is CASSLPREGSTYEQYF.

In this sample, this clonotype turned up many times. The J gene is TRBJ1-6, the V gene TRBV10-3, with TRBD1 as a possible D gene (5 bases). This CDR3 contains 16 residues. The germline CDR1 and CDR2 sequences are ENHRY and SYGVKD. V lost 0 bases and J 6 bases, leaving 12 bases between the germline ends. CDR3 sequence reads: CAISESPRAGNSPLHF. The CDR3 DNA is TGTGCCATCAGTGAGTCGCCCAGGGCGGGTAATTCACCCCTCCACTTT.

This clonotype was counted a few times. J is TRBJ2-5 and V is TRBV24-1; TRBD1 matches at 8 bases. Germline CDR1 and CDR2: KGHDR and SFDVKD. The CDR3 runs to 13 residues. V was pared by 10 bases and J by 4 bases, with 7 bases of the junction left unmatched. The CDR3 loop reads CATGQGALETQYF. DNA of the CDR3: TGTGCCACGGGCCAGGGGGCCCTAGAGACCCAGTACTTC.

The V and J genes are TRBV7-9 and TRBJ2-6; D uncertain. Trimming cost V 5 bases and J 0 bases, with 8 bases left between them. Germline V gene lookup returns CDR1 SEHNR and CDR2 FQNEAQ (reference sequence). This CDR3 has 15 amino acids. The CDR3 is CASSTQNSGANVLTF. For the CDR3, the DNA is TGTGCCAGCAGCACCCAGAACTCTGGGGCCAACGTCCTGACTTTC. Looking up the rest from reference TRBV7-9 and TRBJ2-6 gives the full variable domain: DTGVSQNPRHKITKRGQNVTFRCDPISEHNRLYWYRQTLGQGPEFLTYFQNEAQLEKSRLLSDRFSAERPKGSFSTLEIQRTEQGDSAMYLCASSTQNSGANVLTFGAGSRLTVL.

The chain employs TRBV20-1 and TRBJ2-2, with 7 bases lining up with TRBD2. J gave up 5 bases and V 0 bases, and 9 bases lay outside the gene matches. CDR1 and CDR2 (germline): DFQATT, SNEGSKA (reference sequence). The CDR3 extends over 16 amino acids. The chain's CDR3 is CSARDVVAGETGELFF. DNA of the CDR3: TGCAGTGCTAGAGATGTGGTCGCGGGAGAAACCGGGGAGCTGTTTTTT.

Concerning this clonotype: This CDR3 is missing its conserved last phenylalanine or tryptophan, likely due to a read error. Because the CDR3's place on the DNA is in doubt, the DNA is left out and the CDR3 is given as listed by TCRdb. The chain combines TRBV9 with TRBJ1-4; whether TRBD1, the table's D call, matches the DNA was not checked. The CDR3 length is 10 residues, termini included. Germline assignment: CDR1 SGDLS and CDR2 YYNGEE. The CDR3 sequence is CAGNPGTAFY.

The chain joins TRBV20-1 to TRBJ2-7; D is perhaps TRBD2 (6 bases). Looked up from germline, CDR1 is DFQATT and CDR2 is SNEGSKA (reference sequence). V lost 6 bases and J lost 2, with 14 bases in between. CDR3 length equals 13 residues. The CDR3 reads CSATLAGTYEQYF. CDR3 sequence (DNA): TGCAGTGCAACGCTGGCGGGAACCTACGAGCAGTACTTC.

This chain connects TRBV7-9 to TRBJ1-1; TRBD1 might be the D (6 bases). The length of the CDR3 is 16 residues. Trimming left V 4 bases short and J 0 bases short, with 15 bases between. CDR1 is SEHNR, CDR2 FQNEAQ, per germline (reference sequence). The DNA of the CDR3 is TGTGCCAGCAGCTCGTACAGGGCCACCATGAACACTGAAGCTTTCTTT. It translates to CASSSYRATMNTEAFF. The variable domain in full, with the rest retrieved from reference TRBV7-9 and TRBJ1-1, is DTGVSQNPRHKITKRGQNVTFRCDPISEHNRLYWYRQTLGQGPEFLTYFQNEAQLEKSRLLSDRFSAERPKGSFSTLEIQRTEQGDSAMYLCASSSYRATMNTEAFFGQGTRLTVV.